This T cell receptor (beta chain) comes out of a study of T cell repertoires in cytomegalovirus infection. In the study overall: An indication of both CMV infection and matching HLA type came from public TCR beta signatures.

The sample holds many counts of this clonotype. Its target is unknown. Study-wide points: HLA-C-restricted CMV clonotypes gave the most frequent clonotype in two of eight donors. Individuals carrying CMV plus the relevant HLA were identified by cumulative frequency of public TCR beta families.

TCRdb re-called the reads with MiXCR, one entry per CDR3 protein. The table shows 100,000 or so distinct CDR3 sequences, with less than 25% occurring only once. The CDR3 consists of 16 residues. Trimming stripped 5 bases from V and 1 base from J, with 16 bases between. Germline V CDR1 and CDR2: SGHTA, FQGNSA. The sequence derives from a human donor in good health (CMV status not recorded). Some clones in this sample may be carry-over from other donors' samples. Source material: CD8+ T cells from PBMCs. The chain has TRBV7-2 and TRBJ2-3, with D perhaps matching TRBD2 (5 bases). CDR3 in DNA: TGTGCCAGCAGCCCACGCCGGTTTAGCGGCACAGATACGCAGTATTTT. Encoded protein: CASSPRRFSGTDTQYF.